These T cell receptor beta chains were read from a single sample in a study of T cell responses to AZD1222 COVID-19 vaccine. Clones were read by immunoSEQ multiplex PCR, and TCRdb kept only the in-frame ones, dropping some. The sample holds over 95,000 clones, around 89% seen once. This sample comprised peripheral blood, obtained on day 0 of AZD1222 vaccination. The receptor set was obtained from an adult in good health. Each CDR3 is given with its conserved first and last residue. The D gene is left open where the match is weak. Clone size is not always given. Where it is, it says once, few, many or a class for expanded clones.

d_call	j_call	v_call	cdr3_length	clone_size	cdr3_nt	cdr3_aa
.	TRBJ2-7	TRBV2	10	.	TGTGCCAGCAGCGATTACGAGCAGTACTTC	CASSDYEQYF
.	TRBJ1-3	TRBV6-5	14	.	TGTGCCAGCAGGGTAGGGGACGGTGGAAACACCATATATTTT	CASRVGDGGNTIYF
.	TRBJ2-1	TRBV25-1	16	few	TGTGCCAGCAGTCCCTCAGGGTTGGGCGCCTACAATGAGCAGTTCTTC	CASSPSGLGAYNEQFF
TRBD2	TRBJ2-1	TRBV4-2	15	.	TGTGCCAGCAGCCAGGGACTAGCGGACTACAATGAGCAGTTCTTC	CASSQGLADYNEQFF
TRBD1	TRBJ2-5	TRBV19	13	.	TGTGCCAGTAGTACGGACAGGGGCCTGACCCAGTACTTC	CASSTDRGLTQYF
.	TRBJ2-7	TRBV28	11	.	TGTGCCTCCTGGCCGCGGGCCCCCGGGAACTTC	CASWPRAPGNF
TRBD1	TRBJ1-2	TRBV5-1	14	.	TGCGCCAGCAGTCAGACAGGGCCCGATAGAGGCTACACCTTC	CASSQTGPDRGYTF
TRBD1	TRBJ1-2	TRBV6-2/TRBV6-3	14	.	TGTGCCAGCAGCTGGGGACAGGGGGACTATGGCTACACCTTC	CASSWGQGDYGYTF
.	TRBJ1-4	TRBV7-2	16	.	TGTGCCAGCAGCCCTGGGGTAGCAGGGTGGGGTGAAAAACTGTTTTTT	CASSPGVAGWGEKLFF
.	TRBJ2-3	TRBV6-5	13	.	TGTGCCAGCACCCCGCCATTCACAGATACGCAGTATTTT	CASTPPFTDTQYF
.	TRBJ1-6	TRBV10-3	15	.	TGTGCCATCAGGACGGGGACTACCTATAATTCACCCCTCCACTTT	CAIRTGTTYNSPLHF
TRBD2	TRBJ2-5	TRBV27	14	.	TGTGCCAGCAGCCCTAGCGGGGGCGGCGAGACCCAGTACTTC	CASSPSGGGETQYF
.	TRBJ1-5	TRBV5-6	15	.	TGTGCCAGCAGCGCCAGACAGACCCACAATCAGCCCCAGCATTTT	CASSARQTHNQPQHF
.	TRBJ1-4	TRBV6-5	16	.	TGTGCCAGCAGTTACTCATTCACCACCACTAATGAAAAACTGTTTTTT	CASSYSFTTTNEKLFF
TRBD2	TRBJ2-7	TRBV5-1	16	.	TGCGCCAGCAGCCGGGGGTTAGCGGGAGCGGGCTACGAGCAGTACTTC	CASSRGLAGAGYEQYF
.	TRBJ1-5	TRBV28	11	.	TGTGCCAGCAGTTTAGGAAGGGCCCAGCATTTT	CASSLGRAQHF
TRBD1	TRBJ2-7	TRBV5-4	15	.	TGTGCCAGCAGCGGACTGGACAGGGGAGCCTACGAGCAGTACTTC	CASSGLDRGAYEQYF
.	TRBJ1-5	TRBV2	12	.	TGTGCCAGCAGTCGGGAAAACCAGCCCCAGCATTTT	CASSRENQPQHF
.	TRBJ1-2	TRBV3-1/TRBV3-2	12	.	TGTGCCAGCAGCCAAGGGGCGCAGGGCTACACCTTC	CASSQGAQGYTF
.	TRBJ1-3	TRBV4-3	15	.	TGCGCCAGCAGCCAAGATAACCTGCCTGGAAACACCATATATTTT	CASSQDNLPGNTIYF
.	TRBJ2-3	TRBV12-3/TRBV12-4	13	.	TGTGCCAGCACCAAAGTGGACACAGATACGCAGTATTTT	CASTKVDTDTQYF
TRBD1	TRBJ2-1	TRBV7-3	17	.	TGTGCCAGCAGCTTAAGGGGCGGGACAGGGGGCTACAATGAGCAGTTCTTC	CASSLRGGTGGYNEQFF
.	TRBJ1-3	TRBV6-6	16	.	TGTGCCAGCAGTTCCAGGGCAGGGAGCTCTGGAAACACCATATATTTT	CASSSRAGSSGNTIYF
.	TRBJ1-4	TRBV3-1/TRBV3-2	16	.	TGTGCCAGCAGCCCGTTCCGGGGCGGGGGCGATGAAAAACTGTTTTTT	CASSPFRGGGDEKLFF
.	TRBJ2-3	TRBV4-3	14	.	TGCGCCAGCAGCCAAAAGGTAACGACAGATACGCAGTATTTT	CASSQKVTTDTQYF
TRBD1	TRBJ1-4	TRBV19	18	.	TGTGCCAGTAGTGGCGGACAGGGTTACCCATCAACTAATGAAAAACTGTTTTTT	CASSGGQGYPSTNEKLFF
TRBD1	TRBJ2-1	TRBV4-3	17	.	TGCGCCAGCAGCTGGGCCCAGGGGGCGCCCCCCTACAATGAGCAGTTCTTC	CASSWAQGAPPYNEQFF